Following are 9 T cell receptor beta chains from one sample sequenced in a study of blood T cell repertoires in COVID-19. TCRdb's table, derived via immunoSEQ multiplex PCR, lists solely in-frame clones and lacks some. This sample carries roughly 150,000 clones, about 88% of them seen once, and the ten largest clones take more than 2%. The sample consisted of peripheral blood. Source of these receptors: a woman in her 70s with acute or convalescent COVID-19.

This chain connects TRBV4-2 to TRBJ2-3; TRBD1 is a possible D gene (6 bases). V was cut by 1 base and J by 4 bases, with 18 bases left in between. Germline V gives CDR1 LGHNA, CDR2 YNFKEQ. This CDR3 region has 17 residues. The CDR3 DNA sequence: TGTGCCAGCAGCCAAGCCTCGGGCGCTCAGGGGCCAGATACGCAGTATTTT. Its protein is CASSQASGAQGPDTQYF.

The genes are TRBV2 and TRBJ2-1, with D perhaps matching TRBD1 (6 bases). Germline V gene lookup returns CDR1 SNHLY and CDR2 FYNNEI. V gave up 3 bases and J gave up 4 bases, with 13 bases separating them. This CDR3 contains 15 residues. CDR3 sequence: CASSEQQGGYNEQFF. The CDR3 nucleotides read TGTGCCAGCAGTGAGCAGCAAGGGGGTTACAATGAGCAGTTCTTC.

The V gene is TRBV19, the J gene TRBJ1-1; tentative D call: TRBD1 (6 bases). Germline V lookup: CDR1 LNHDA, CDR2 SQIVND (reference sequence). The CDR3 covers 13 residues. Trimming removed 4 bases from V and 6 bases from J, with 12 bases in between. The chain's CDR3 is CASSTAKGAEAFF. In DNA, the CDR3 is TGTGCCAGTAGTACGGCAAAGGGGGCTGAAGCTTTCTTT.

The chain joins TRBV10-1 to TRBJ1-5; no clear D. V gave up 8 bases and J gave up 4 bases, with 15 bases separating them. The CDR3 length is 14 residues. Germline CDR1 and CDR2: WNHNN and SYGVQD (reference sequence). As DNA, the CDR3 is TGCGCCAGCGTAACAAACGAGCGGAATCAGCCCCAGCATTTT. This sequence encodes CASVTNERNQPQHF.

The J gene is TRBJ1-2, the V gene TRBV6-1; D uncertain. This CDR3 is 13 amino acids long. V was clipped by 1 base and J by 8 bases, with 11 bases between them. CDR1 is MNHNS, CDR2 SASEGT, per germline. The DNA of the CDR3 is TGTGCCAGCAGTGAAGACGCTCTCGGGGGCTACACCTTC. Protein product: CASSEDALGGYTF.

This chain uses TRBV7-2 with TRBJ2-3; TRBD2 matches at 8 bases. The CDR3 totals 14 residues. J was trimmed by 2 bases and V by 5 bases; bases with no gene match: 3. Germline V gives CDR1 SGHTA, CDR2 FQGNSA. The CDR3 DNA sequence: TGTGCCAGCAGCCCGGGACTAGTCACAGATACGCAGTATTTT. Translation: CASSPGLVTDTQYF. Full variable domain (missing parts from reference TRBV7-2 and TRBJ2-3): GAGVSQSPSNKVTEKGKDVELRCDPISGHTALYWYRQSLGQGLEFLIYFQGNSAPDKSGLPSDRFSAERTGGSVSTLTIQRTQQEDSAVYLCASSPGLVTDTQYFGPGTRLTVL.

The rearrangement links TRBV28 to TRBJ2-3; 8 nucleotides line up with TRBD1. The CDR3 extends over 14 amino acids. With V trimmed by 5 bases and J by 3 bases, 4 bases remained unmatched. Germline CDR1 reads MDHEN; CDR2 reads SYDVKM. The CDR3 DNA follows: TGTGCCAGCAGTCCTACAGGGGGGACAGATACGCAGTATTTT. It is translated as CASSPTGGTDTQYF. Based on the CDR3 plus reference TRBV28 and TRBJ2-3, the full variable domain is DVKVTQSSRYLVKRTGEKVFLECVQDMDHENMFWYRQDPGLGLRLIYFSYDVKMKEKGDIPEGYSVSREKKERFSLILESASTNQTSMYLCASSPTGGTDTQYFGPGTRLTVL.

This chain links TRBV5-1 with TRBJ2-1; a weak D match, TRBD1 (6 bases). Trimming removed 7 bases from V and 5 bases from J, with 13 bases in between. Germline V gene sequence: CDR1 SGHRS, CDR2 YFSETQ. The CDR3 spans 13 residues. The CDR3 DNA reads as TGCGCCAGCCACAGGGAAGGTGACAATGAGCAGTTCTTC. Translating gives CASHREGDNEQFF.

The rearrangement links TRBV29-1 to TRBJ2-3; D is perhaps TRBD1 (5 bases). V lost 8 bases and J lost 4, with 19 bases in between. The germline CDR1 and CDR2 sequences are SQVTM and ANQGSEA. The CDR3 contains 14 residues. CDR3 protein: CSSVGQGLPDTQYF. The CDR3 DNA reads as TGCAGCTCGGTGGGCCAGGGTTTGCCAGATACGCAGTATTTT.